This TCR beta chain was obtained from a study of blood T cell repertoires in COVID-19. On the study more broadly: Sample material is recorded as cDNA or gDNA derived from T cells, B-cell-depleted T cells, or PBMCs.

Sequencing was performed with immunoSEQ multiplex PCR; in TCRdb, only in-frame clones are kept and a portion is missing. The table shows approximately 170,000 clones, with roughly 84% occurring only once. There are 11 residues in the CDR3. CDR1 is GTSNPN, CDR2 SVGIG, per germline (reference sequence). V was trimmed by 4 bases and J by 9 bases, leaving 10 bases between them. Sample: peripheral blood. The sequence was collected from a man between 70 and 80 years old with active or convalescent COVID-19. The rearrangement uses TRBV30 and TRBJ2-1, with D hard to call. The CDR3 protein is CAWKEAFEQFF. CDR3 coding DNA: TGTGCCTGGAAAGAGGCTTTTGAGCAGTTCTTC. Based on the CDR3 plus reference TRBV30 and TRBJ2-1, the full variable domain is SQTIHQWPATLVQPVGSPLSLECTVEGTSNPNLYWYRQAAGRGLQLLFYSVGIGQISSEVPQNLSASRPQDRQFILSSKKLLLSDSGFYLCAWKEAFEQFFGPGTRLTVL.